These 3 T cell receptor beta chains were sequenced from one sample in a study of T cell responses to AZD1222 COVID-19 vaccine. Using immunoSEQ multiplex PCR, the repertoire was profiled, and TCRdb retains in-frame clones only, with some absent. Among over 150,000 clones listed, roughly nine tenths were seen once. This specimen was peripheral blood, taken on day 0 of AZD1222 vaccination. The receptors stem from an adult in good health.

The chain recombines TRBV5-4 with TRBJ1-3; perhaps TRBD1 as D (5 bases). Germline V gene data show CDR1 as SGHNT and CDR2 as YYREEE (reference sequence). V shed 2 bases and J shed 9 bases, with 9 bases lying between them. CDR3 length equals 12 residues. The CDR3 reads CASSFGTGTIYF. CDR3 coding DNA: TGTGCCAGCAGCTTCGGGACGGGCACCATATATTTT.

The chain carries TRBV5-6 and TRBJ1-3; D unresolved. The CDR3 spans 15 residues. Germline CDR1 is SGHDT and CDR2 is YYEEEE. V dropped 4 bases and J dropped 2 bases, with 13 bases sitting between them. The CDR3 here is CASSQRTRTGNTIYF. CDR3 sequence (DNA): TGTGCCAGCAGCCAAAGAACAAGGACTGGAAACACCATATATTTT.

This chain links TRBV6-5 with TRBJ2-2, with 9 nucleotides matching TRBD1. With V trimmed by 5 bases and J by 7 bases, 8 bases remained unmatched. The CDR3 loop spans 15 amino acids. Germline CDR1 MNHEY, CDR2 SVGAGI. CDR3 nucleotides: TGTGCCAGCAGTAAACATCGGGACAGGGTCGGGGAGCTGTTTTTT. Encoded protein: CASSKHRDRVGELFF.